This TCR beta chain was recorded in a study of shared clonotypes between healthy human individuals. The wider study: The study enrolled a couple of women and a few men aged 18 to 49.

Only CD45RO-negative cells positively selected for CCR7 counted as naive CD8 cells, so terminally differentiated effector memory CD45RA+ cells were excluded. All participating donors were Caucasian adults from Nashville, Tennessee. The CDR3 has 14 residues. Germline loops: CDR1 MNHEY, CDR2 SMNVEV (reference sequence). Trimming pared 7 bases from V and 1 base from J, leaving 12 bases between. This table comes from immunoSEQ multiplex PCR, and its TCRdb copy is limited to in-frame clones, with some not included. The repertoire consists of under 850,000 clones, with about 91% occurring once and the leading ten covering around 24%.

The V call is TRBV27, the J call TRBJ2-3, with D unresolved. The receptor comes from a man younger than 40 in good health. The sequenced sample was naive CD8+ T cells sorted from blood. In nucleotides, the CDR3 is TGTGCCAGCACCCCCGGCGCGGGCACAGATACGCAGTATTTT. Translated, it gives CASTPGAGTDTQYF.